Shown below are 4 T cell receptor beta chains from a single sample sequenced in a study of T cell responses to AZD1222 COVID-19 vaccine. The protocol was immunoSEQ multiplex PCR, while the TCRdb copy is restricted to in-frame clones and leaves out a portion. The profile covers 180,000 or so clones, with about 90% appearing a single time and approximately 7.7% taken by the ten largest. Here the sequenced sample was peripheral blood, taken on day 0 of AZD1222 vaccination. All receptors derive from an adult in good health.

The V gene is TRBV5-6, the J gene TRBJ2-7, with TRBD1 matching over 8 bases. Losses at the gene ends were 0 bases for V and 2 bases for J; bases not matched to a gene: 7. The CDR3 runs 16 residues. CDR1 and CDR2 from the germline V gene are SGHDT and YYEEEE. The CDR3 reads CASSLGGGQGTYEQYF. CDR3 in DNA: TGTGCCAGCAGCTTGGGGGGAGGACAGGGCACCTACGAGCAGTACTTC.

The chain is built from TRBV6-1 and TRBJ1-2; D possibly corresponds to TRBD1 (5 bases). V was cut by 3 bases and J by 2 bases, with 7 bases left in between. The germline CDR1 and CDR2 sequences are MNHNS and SASEGT. The CDR3 is 13 amino acids. In DNA, the CDR3 is TGTGCCAGCAGTGAGACAGAGAACTATGGCTACACCTTC. This codes for CASSETENYGYTF.

V gene TRBV9 combines with J gene TRBJ2-5; TRBD1 matches at 7 bases. The germline gives CDR1 SGDLS, CDR2 YYNGEE. The length of the CDR3 is 14 residues. The junction had 4 bases not matched to a gene; V was cut back by 2 bases and J by 3 bases. The CDR3 here is CASSVGTDKETQYF. DNA for the CDR3: TGTGCCAGCAGCGTCGGGACAGACAAAGAGACCCAGTACTTC.

The V gene is TRBV5-1, the J gene TRBJ1-1, with 10 bases that match TRBD1. This CDR3 has 16 residues. V lost 0 bases to trimming and J lost 1 base; unmatched junction nucleotides: 3. CDR1 and CDR2 (germline): SGHRS, YFSETQ. DNA for the CDR3: TGCGCCAGCAGCTTGGCGACAGGGGGCGCGAACACTGAAGCTTTCTTT. Translated: CASSLATGGANTEAFF. Combining the CDR3 with reference TRBV5-1 and TRBJ1-1 gives the whole variable domain KAGVTQTPRYLIKTRGQQVTLSCSPISGHRSVSWYQQTPGQGLQFLFEYFSETQRNKGNFPGRFSGRQFSNSRSEMNVSTLELGDSALYLCASSLATGGANTEAFFGQGTRLTVV.